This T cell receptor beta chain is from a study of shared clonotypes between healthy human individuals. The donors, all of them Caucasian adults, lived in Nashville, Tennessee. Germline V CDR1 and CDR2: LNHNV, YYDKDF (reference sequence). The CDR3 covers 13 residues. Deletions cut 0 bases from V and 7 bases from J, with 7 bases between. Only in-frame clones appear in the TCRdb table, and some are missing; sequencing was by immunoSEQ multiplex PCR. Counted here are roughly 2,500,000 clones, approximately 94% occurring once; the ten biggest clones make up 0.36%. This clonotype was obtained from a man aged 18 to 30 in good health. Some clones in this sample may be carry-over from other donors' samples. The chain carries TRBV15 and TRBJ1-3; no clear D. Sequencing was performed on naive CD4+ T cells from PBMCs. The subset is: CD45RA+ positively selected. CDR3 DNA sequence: TGTGCCACCAGCAGAGATTTAAGGAACACCATATATTTT. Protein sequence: CATSRDLRNTIYF.